One sample yielded the 20 T cell receptor beta chains listed below, sequenced in a study of response to subunit inactivated influenza vaccine. TCRdb called the RT-PCR reads again in MiXCR, with one record for every CDR3 protein. The data contain 500,000 to 600,000 distinct CDR3 sequences, over 10% of them singletons. The specimen comprised PBMCs from blood, sampled about 6 weeks after vaccination. The receptor set was obtained from a man aged 50-59 years who received an inactivated influenza vaccine.

Here the CDR3 reads CASSQDDLIETQYF. CDR3 in DNA: TGTGCCAGCAGCCAAGATGACCTGATAGAGACCCAGTACTTC. The chain recombines TRBV4-2 with TRBJ2-5; D is ambiguous. Germline CDR1 LGHNA, CDR2 YNFKEQ. The CDR3 contains 14 residues. The germline V and J ends were trimmed by 0 bases and 4 bases, with 9 bases remaining between them.

This chain connects TRBV28 to TRBJ1-5; 7 bases fit TRBD1. CDR1 is MDHEN and CDR2 is SYDVKM in the germline V gene. The trim removed 5 bases at V and 1 base at J, leaving 14 bases unmatched. The CDR3 has 18 residues. The CDR3 here is CASSLPGGGLGSNQPQHF. The CDR3 nucleotides read TGTGCCAGCAGTCTCCCAGGGGGGGGGTTGGGGAGCAATCAGCCCCAGCATTTT.

Here the CDR3 DNA reads TGTGCCAGCACTAAGGGACTAGCCCCAGATACGCAGTATTTT. Its translation: CASTKGLAPDTQYF. The rearrangement uses TRBV12-3 or TRBV12-4 and TRBJ2-3, with 9 bases identical to TRBD2. J lost 4 bases, V lost 7 bases, and 6 bases had no gene match. CDR3 length: 14 residues.

This clonotype was found a few times. J is TRBJ1-4 and V is TRBV7-9; perhaps TRBD1 as D (5 bases). Germline V gene data show CDR1 as SEHNR and CDR2 as FQNEAQ (reference sequence). CDR3 length: 14 residues. V was trimmed by 5 bases and J by 4 bases, leaving 11 bases between them. The CDR3 region has the DNA TGTGCCAGCAGCCCGGGACGGTTTAATGAAAAACTGTTTTTT. Translated: CASSPGRFNEKLFF.

The chain recombines TRBV10-3 with TRBJ1-5; a weak D match, TRBD1 (6 bases). From germline, CDR1 is ENHRY and CDR2 SYGVKD. V lost 0 bases and J lost 3, with 12 bases in between. The CDR3 consists of 16 residues. The CDR3 sequence is CAISESRGANNQPQHF. For the CDR3, the DNA is TGTGCCATCAGTGAGTCGCGGGGGGCGAACAATCAGCCCCAGCATTTT.

This clonotype showed up just a few times. This chain's CDR3 is CASSEAYGGELFF. The CDR3 DNA sequence: TGTGCCAGCAGTGAAGCGTACGGCGGGGAGCTGTTTTTT. This chain uses TRBV2 with TRBJ2-2; D not certain. Germline V CDR1 and CDR2: SNHLY, FYNNEI. Trimming took off 0 bases at V and 7 bases at J, with 6 bases between the two ends. The CDR3 covers 13 residues.

This clonotype showed up just a few times. V and J are TRBV5-6 and TRBJ1-2, with D unclear. V was trimmed by 4 bases and J by 7 bases, leaving 20 bases between them. CDR1 SGHDT and CDR2 YYEEEE come from the germline V gene. The CDR3 is 15 residues long. The CDR3, as DNA: TGTGCCAGCAGCCGCACGACCACGACAACGCGTGGCTACACCTTC. Its protein product is CASSRTTTTTRGYTF.

The chain carries TRBV20-1 and TRBJ2-4, with D tentatively TRBD1 (5 bases). V lost 3 bases and J lost 1, with 13 bases in between. The CDR3 totals 15 residues. Germline CDR1 reads DFQATT; CDR2 reads SNEGSKA (reference sequence). The CDR3, as DNA: TGCAGTGCTAGCCCAGGGTATGGGGCCAAAAACATTCAGTACTTC. This translates into CSASPGYGAKNIQYF.

This clonotype was observed at least ten times. The chain is built from TRBV20-1 and TRBJ2-1; TRBD2 aligns across 12 bases. This CDR3 is 14 amino acids long. Per germline, CDR1 DFQATT and CDR2 SNEGSKA (reference sequence). Trimming cost V 6 bases and J 6 bases; bases outside gene matches: 6. The DNA for the CDR3 is TGCAGTGCCCAGACTAGCGGGGGACGCAATGAGCAGTTCTTC. Translation: CSAQTSGGRNEQFF.

This clonotype showed up just a few times. The V call is TRBV7-8, the J call TRBJ2-7; no reliable D call. From germline, CDR1 is SGHVS and CDR2 FQNEAQ. V lost 8 bases and J lost 2, with 19 bases in between. The CDR3 extends over 15 amino acids. CDR3 loop: CASHEFGGPPYEQYF. For the CDR3, the DNA is TGTGCCAGCCATGAATTTGGTGGACCGCCCTACGAGCAGTACTTC.

The V gene is TRBV7-2, the J gene TRBJ2-3, with D perhaps given as TRBD1 or TRBD2 (5 bases each). CDR1 is SGHTA, CDR2 FQGNSA, per germline. The CDR3 extends over 14 amino acids. V lost 7 bases, J lost 0 bases, and 11 bases lay in between. In DNA form, the CDR3 reads TGTGCCAGCAAGGGACGTCTTAGCACAGATACGCAGTATTTT. It codes for CASKGRLSTDTQYF.

This sequence joins TRBV20-1 and TRBJ2-1, with 7 bases matching TRBD2. This CDR3 has 14 amino acids. From germline, CDR1 is DFQATT and CDR2 SNEGSKA (reference sequence). Trimming at V came to 6 bases and at J to 6 bases, leaving 11 bases not matched to a gene. CDR3 residues: CSAQAGDRRNEQFF. Written as DNA, the CDR3 is TGCAGTGCCCAGGCGGGAGACCGGCGCAATGAGCAGTTCTTC.

This chain joins TRBV24-1 and TRBJ2-3, with 11 bases aligning to TRBD2. J gave up 3 bases and V 5 bases, and 6 bases lay outside the gene matches. The CDR3 loop spans 16 amino acids. Germline V gene sequence: CDR1 KGHDR, CDR2 SFDVKD. The chain's CDR3 is CATSVTSGRGTDTQYF. The DNA of the CDR3 is TGTGCCACCAGTGTCACTAGCGGGAGAGGGACAGATACGCAGTATTTT.

This clonotype has just a few counts. The rearrangement links TRBV29-1 to TRBJ2-1, with a tentative D call TRBD1 (6 bases). This CDR3 has 12 amino acids. The germline CDR1 and CDR2 sequences are SQVTM and ANQGSEA. Deletions cut 5 bases from V and 10 bases from J, with 15 bases between. CDR3 sequence (DNA): TGCAGCGTTAACCCGGGACAACGGGAGCAGTTCTTC. Amino acid sequence: CSVNPGQREQFF.

The rearrangement joins TRBV10-3 to TRBJ2-5; 12 bases line up with TRBD2. CDR3 size: 15 residues. The V segment lost 5 bases and the J segment 0 bases; nucleotides outside the gene matches: 1. Per the germline V gene, CDR1 is ENHRY and CDR2 is SYGVKD. The CDR3 DNA is TGTGCCATCAGTCTAGCGGGAGGGAACCAAGAGACCCAGTACTTC. This sequence encodes CAISLAGGNQETQYF.

A few counts support this clonotype. CDR3 nucleotides: TGTGCCACCAGCAGAGATTACCCGGGGACAGGGGGTTTAAAGGAGCAGTTCTTC. Its protein product is CATSRDYPGTGGLKEQFF. The gene calls are TRBV15 and TRBJ2-1, with 11 nucleotides matching TRBD1. V lost 0 bases and J lost 10; bases outside the gene matches: 14. Germline CDR1 and CDR2: LNHNV and YYDKDF (reference sequence). The CDR3 runs to 18 residues.

The rearrangement joins TRBV5-1 to TRBJ2-5, with D perhaps TRBD1 (6 bases). This CDR3 comprises 12 residues. Germline V lookup: CDR1 SGHRS, CDR2 YFSETQ. The V end lost 5 bases, the J end lost 7 bases, and 12 bases lay between the germline ends. CDR3 DNA: TGCGCCAGCAGGCCGACAGGAGGGACCCAGTACTTC. It yields the protein CASRPTGGTQYF.

This clonotype was found a few times. The genes are TRBV5-5 and TRBJ1-1, with D tentatively TRBD1 (5 bases). The V end was cut by 0 bases, the J end by 4 bases, with 10 bases between. Germline CDR1 reads SGHKS; CDR2 reads YYEKEE (reference sequence). The CDR3 spans 14 residues. CDR3 amino acids: CASSLGGYVTEAFF. The DNA of the CDR3 is TGTGCCAGCAGCTTGGGGGGGTACGTCACTGAAGCTTTCTTT.

This clonotype has a count of ten or more. The genes are TRBV15 and TRBJ2-7, with D unclear. Trimming cost V 5 bases and J 11 bases, with 16 bases left between them. The CDR3 sequence is 12 residues long. CDR1 and CDR2 from the germline V gene are LNHNV and YYDKDF (reference sequence). CDR3 amino acids: CATSANEKVKYF. The CDR3 nucleotides read TGTGCCACCAGCGCAAACGAAAAGGTGAAGTACTTC.

This clonotype was picked up a small number of times. This rearrangement joins TRBV5-4 to TRBJ2-3; unclear D gene. This CDR3 is 15 amino acids long. The V end was cut by 4 bases, the J end by 5 bases, with 17 bases between. Germline V gene lookup returns CDR1 SGHNT and CDR2 YYREEE (reference sequence). CDR3 residues: CASSGKAASGDTQYF. Written as DNA, the CDR3 is TGTGCCAGCAGCGGTAAGGCAGCATCGGGAGATACGCAGTATTTT.